Given below is one T cell receptor beta chain in context. The data were taken from a study of OX40 agonist ivuxolimab in advanced cancers. This CDR3 has 19 residues. This table comes from immunoSEQ multiplex PCR, and its TCRdb copy is limited to in-frame clones, with some not included. The sample shows about 66,000 clones, 80% to 90% of them seen only once. This chain uses TRBV21-1 with TRBJ2-2; TRBD1 was called by the table and not checked on the DNA. TRBV21-1 counts as a pseudogene. The sample in question was CD4+ or CD8+ T cells sorted from blood, obtained in a trial of the OX40 agonist ivuxolimab. This receptor was taken from an adult with an advanced solid tumor such as melanoma, head and neck, liver or kidney cancer. The CDR3 sequence: CASSTSGTGKNWYTGELFF. In DNA, the CDR3 is TGTGCCAGCAGCACATCCGGGACAGGGAAGAATTGGTACACCGGGGAGCTGTTTTTT.